This T cell receptor (beta chain) was captured in a study of CD8 T cells in ankylosing spondylitis. This clonotype turned up a few times. Antigen specificity is unknown. Findings of the study overall: Eight highly homologous variants formed a TCR beta motif that appeared characteristic of ankylosing spondylitis blood. Relatively scarce in peripheral blood, disease-linked clones were CD8+.

CDR1 is ENHRY and CDR2 is SYGVKD in the germline V gene. With V trimmed by 0 bases and J by 9 bases, 7 bases remained unmatched. The CDR3 runs 15 residues. Making the TCR beta libraries involved quantitative 5'-RACE with molecular barcodes. TCRdb re-analysed the 5' RACE reads in MiXCR, keeping a single row per CDR3 protein. The sample lists approximately 350,000 distinct CDR3 sequences; approximately 14% were seen once. Sequenced input: blood, either unsorted or a sorted T cell fraction (not recorded which). This TCR was recovered from a male donor with ankylosing spondylitis or in good health (not recorded which). The gene calls are TRBV10-3 and TRBJ2-1; 8 nucleotides line up with TRBD2. The CDR3 bases are TGTGCCATCAGTGAGTCGCAGCGGGAGTGGGGTGAGCAGTTCTTC. This translates into CAISESQREWGEQFF.